This entry concerns a single T cell receptor beta chain. The data were produced by immunoSEQ multiplex PCR, yet TCRdb's version contains in-frame clones alone and is incomplete. The sample gives some 240,000 clones, 89% of which show up once; 4% to 5% is in the top ten. The sample is drawn from a study of blood T cell repertoires in COVID-19. Study details: PBMCs, B-cell-depleted T cells, or T cells provided the cDNA or gDNA that made up the material.

The junction had 6 bases not matched to a gene; V was cut back by 4 bases and J by 4 bases. The CDR3 length is 14 residues. Germline values: CDR1 SGHDN, CDR2 FVKESK. The TCR was taken from a woman between 35 and 50 years old who had recovered from COVID-19. The genes are TRBV14 and TRBJ1-2; TRBD1 matches at 7 bases. Material: peripheral blood. The CDR3, as DNA: TGTGCCAGCAGCCTGCTGGACAGGCCCTATGGCTACACCTTC. Its protein product is CASSLLDRPYGYTF.